What follows are 12 T cell receptor beta chains derived from one specimen sequenced in a study of T cell repertoires in cytomegalovirus infection. TCRdb re-called the reads through MiXCR, storing one row per CDR3 protein. Found here are approximately 550,000 distinct CDR3 sequences, 16% of them singletons; the top ten hold around 25%. The sample consisted of CD8+ T cells from PBMCs. Source of these receptors: a human donor in good health (CMV status not recorded). Some clones in this sample may be carry-over from other donors' samples.

This clonotype has a handful of counts. The V call is TRBV4-2, the J call TRBJ2-5, with 11 nucleotides matching TRBD2. CDR3 length: 17 residues. Trimming removed 2 bases from V and 5 bases from J; junction bases left unmatched: 10. Germline V gives CDR1 LGHNA, CDR2 YNFKEQ. CDR3 bases: TGTGCCAGCAGCCAACACGGGCTAGCGGGGGGCGGGGAGACCCAGTACTTC. It codes for CASSQHGLAGGGETQYF.

This clonotype was seen many times. In DNA form, the CDR3 reads TGTGCCAGCAGTTACTCGACGGCTTTCGGCACAGATACGCAGTATTTT. Its translation is CASSYSTAFGTDTQYF. The rearrangement joins TRBV6-5 to TRBJ2-3; D remains ambiguous. The CDR3 has 16 residues. V was pared by 0 bases and J by 1 base, with 11 bases between. CDR1 and CDR2 from the germline V gene are MNHEY and SVGAGI.

The table lists this clonotype with a few counts. This chain links TRBV6-1 with TRBJ1-1; TRBD1 matches at 8 bases. V shed 5 bases and J 5 bases; nucleotides not matched to a gene: 10. CDR3 length: 15 residues. CDR1 MNHNS and CDR2 SASEGT come from the germline V gene. CDR3 loop: CASSKSQDRDTEAFF. The CDR3 DNA follows: TGTGCCAGCAGTAAAAGCCAGGACAGGGATACTGAAGCTTTCTTT.

This clonotype was seen more than once but under ten times. In DNA form, the CDR3 reads TGTGCCAGCAGTTACTCGAAAGCGGGGTGGTACTTC. Its protein product is CASSYSKAGWYF. V and J are TRBV6-5 and TRBJ2-7, with 7 bases that match TRBD2. V lost 0 bases and J lost 12; bases outside the gene matches: 5. CDR1 is MNHEY, CDR2 SVGAGI, per germline. The CDR3 runs to 12 residues.

This clonotype was detected ten times or more. CDR3 region: CASSLMADSSYEQYF. CDR3 DNA: TGTGCCAGCAGTTTAATGGCGGATAGCTCCTACGAGCAGTACTTC. The rearrangement links TRBV27 to TRBJ2-7, with D hard to call. Germline V lookup: CDR1 MNHEY, CDR2 SMNVEV (reference sequence). This CDR3 region has 15 residues. Trimming left V 2 bases short and J 0 bases short, with 11 bases between.

This clonotype was observed many times. CDR3: CASSRQERAGNTIYF. Here the CDR3 DNA reads TGTGCCAGCAGCAGACAGGAGAGGGCTGGAAACACCATATATTTT. The chain combines TRBV5-6 with TRBJ1-3; D perhaps matches TRBD1 (6 bases). In germline, CDR1 is SGHDT, CDR2 YYEEEE. This CDR3 spans 15 amino acids. The V and J ends lost 4 bases and 2 bases respectively, with 13 bases between them. Full variable domain (rest looked up from reference TRBV5-6 and TRBJ1-3): DAGVTQSPTHLIKTRGQQVTLRCSPKSGHDTVSWYQQALGQGPQFIFQYYEEEERQRGNFPDRFSGHQFPNYSSELNVNALLLGDSALYLCASSRQERAGNTIYFGEGSWLTVV.

The V call is TRBV19, the J call TRBJ2-7; D unresolved. CDR1 and CDR2 from the germline V gene are LNHDA and SQIVND (reference sequence). This CDR3 comprises 15 residues. Trimming took 3 bases from V and 3 from J, leaving 15 bases between them. CDR3 loop: CASSISLAVGYEQYF. CDR3 in DNA: TGTGCCAGTAGTATTTCACTGGCGGTTGGCTACGAGCAGTACTTC. Looking up the rest from reference TRBV19 and TRBJ2-7 gives the full variable domain: DGGITQSPKYLFRKEGQNVTLSCEQNLNHDAMYWYRQDPGQGLRLIYYSQIVNDFQKGDIAEGYSVSREKKESFPLTVTSAQKNPTAFYLCASSISLAVGYEQYFGPGTRLTVT.

This clonotype was seen repeatedly, ten times or more. The rearrangement links TRBV11-3 to TRBJ1-5; D remains ambiguous. There are 15 residues in the CDR3. The ends were cut back, 5 bases at V and 1 base at J, with 12 bases in the middle. Per germline, CDR1 SGHNT and CDR2 YENEEA. Written as DNA, the CDR3 is TGTGCCAGCAGCCCAGTCAACTGGAGCAATCAGCCCCAGCATTTT. The encoded protein is CASSPVNWSNQPQHF.

The chain uses TRBV7-3 and TRBJ2-5, with TRBD2 matching over 12 bases. V was clipped by 4 bases and J by 1 base; unmatched bases: 1. Germline values: CDR1 SGHTA, CDR2 FQGTGA. The CDR3 loop spans 15 amino acids. CDR3 loop: CASSSTSGGQETQYF. CDR3 bases: TGTGCCAGCAGCTCGACTAGCGGGGGCCAAGAGACCCAGTACTTC.

There are many counts of this clonotype. The rearrangement links TRBV12-3 or TRBV12-4 to TRBJ2-3; TRBD2 aligns across 9 bases. The CDR3 spans 15 residues. After removal of 6 bases from V and 2 bases from J, the junction contained 6 bases not matched to a gene. CDR3 loop: CASREAGGNTDTQYF. The CDR3 DNA sequence: TGTGCCAGCAGAGAAGCGGGGGGCAACACAGATACGCAGTATTTT.

The table lists this clonotype with many counts. Written as DNA, the CDR3 is TGTGCCAGCAGCTCTACAGGAGGGGAGCAGTTCTTC. Translating gives CASSSTGGEQFF. V is TRBV7-6 and J is TRBJ2-1; weak D call: TRBD2 (6 bases). CDR1 is SGHVS, CDR2 FNYEAQ, per germline. This CDR3 has 12 residues. Trimming pared 4 bases from V and 10 bases from J, leaving 11 bases between.

V usage is TRBV5-4 and J usage is TRBJ2-1; TRBD2 matches at 11 bases. Germline CDR1 is SGHNT and CDR2 is YYREEE (reference sequence). J lost 0 bases, V lost 1 base, and 6 bases had no gene match. This CDR3 has 18 amino acids. CDR3 sequence reads: CASSLTPSGRSSYNEQFF. The CDR3 DNA follows: TGTGCCAGCAGCTTGACTCCTAGCGGGAGGAGCTCCTACAATGAGCAGTTCTTC.